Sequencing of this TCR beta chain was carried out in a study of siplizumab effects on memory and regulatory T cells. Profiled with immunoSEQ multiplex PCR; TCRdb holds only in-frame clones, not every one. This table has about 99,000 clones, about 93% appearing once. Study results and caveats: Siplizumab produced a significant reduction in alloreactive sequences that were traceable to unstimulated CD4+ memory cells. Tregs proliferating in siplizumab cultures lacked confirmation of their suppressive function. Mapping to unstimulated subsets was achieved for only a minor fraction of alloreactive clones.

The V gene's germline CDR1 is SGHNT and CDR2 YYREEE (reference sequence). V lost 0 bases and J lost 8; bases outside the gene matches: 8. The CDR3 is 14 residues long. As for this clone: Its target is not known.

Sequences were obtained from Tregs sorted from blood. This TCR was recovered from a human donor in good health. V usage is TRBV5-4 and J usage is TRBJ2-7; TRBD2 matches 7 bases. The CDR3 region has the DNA TGTGCCAGCAGCTTGGGTCGCGGGAGTATCCAGCAGTACTTC. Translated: CASSLGRGSIQQYF.